The 13 T cell receptor beta chains in this list originate from one sample, sequenced in a study of beta chain features in type 1 diabetes. TCRB transcripts that were expressed got sequenced, as all of the isolated RNA had been reverse transcribed. Method: immunoSEQ multiplex PCR; TCRdb's copy keeps in-frame clones and lacks some. The repertoire holds tens of thousands of clones, with 51% as singletons. The specimen was Tregs from blood. All receptors derive from a woman between 18 and 29 years old in good health.

The chain joins TRBV7-9 to TRBJ2-7, with TRBD2 matching 8 bases. Unmatched junction bases numbered 9, after V lost 5 bases and J lost 0 bases. Per germline, CDR1 SEHNR and CDR2 FQNEAQ (reference sequence). The CDR3 is 16 residues long. CDR3 in DNA: TGTGCCAGCAGCCGCCTTGGTAGCGGGGTCTCCTACGAGCAGTACTTC. It encodes CASSRLGSGVSYEQYF.

CDR3: CASSFNRDRGVKLFF. In DNA, the CDR3 is TGTGCCAGCAGCTTCAACCGGGACAGGGGGGTAAAACTGTTTTTT. This chain joins TRBV7-9 and TRBJ1-4; 11 positions match TRBD1. The CDR3 consists of 15 residues. The J segment lost 10 bases and the V segment lost 3 bases, leaving 7 bases of the junction unmatched. Germline-derived CDR1 and CDR2 are SEHNR and FQNEAQ (reference sequence).

This clone was recorded once. The rearrangement uses TRBV6-6 and TRBJ2-5; TRBD2 is a possible D gene (6 bases). Trimming removed 0 bases at V and 2 bases at J, with 10 bases between. CDR1 MNHNY and CDR2 SVGAGI come from the germline V gene (reference sequence). The CDR3 extends over 15 amino acids. The CDR3 is CASSYSGGTQETQYF. As DNA, the CDR3 is TGTGCCAGCAGTTACTCGGGGGGAACTCAAGAGACCCAGTACTTC.

The chain couples TRBV28 to TRBJ2-7; 7 bases map to TRBD2. This CDR3 spans 15 amino acids. V lost 6 bases, J lost 3 bases, and 11 bases stayed unmatched. Per the germline V gene, CDR1 is MDHEN and CDR2 is SYDVKM. For the CDR3, the DNA is TGTGCCAGCAGCCCTGGGTCTAGCGGCGACTACGAGCAGTACTTC. As protein: CASSPGSSGDYEQYF.

This clone was seen only a few times. V gene TRBV28 combines with J gene TRBJ2-7, with D possibly being TRBD2 (6 bases). Germline CDR1 is MDHEN and CDR2 is SYDVKM. The CDR3 consists of 16 residues. V was cut by 2 bases and J by 4 bases, with 18 bases left in between. The CDR3 DNA reads as TGTGCCAGCAGTTTAGTCCGACGGGTCGGGAGATACGAGCAGTACTTC. The encoded protein is CASSLVRRVGRYEQYF.

The chain links TRBV5-5 to TRBJ1-2; 9 bases line up with TRBD1. This CDR3 is 14 amino acids long. The junction had 4 bases not matched to a gene; V was cut back by 2 bases and J by 5 bases. Germline V gives CDR1 SGHKS, CDR2 YYEKEE (reference sequence). The CDR3 DNA is TGTGCCAGCAGCTTCTCGGGACAGGGTTATGGCTACACCTTC. Its protein is CASSFSGQGYGYTF.

Written as DNA, the CDR3 is TGTGCCAGCAGTTATAGCGGAACGAACACCGGGGAGCTGTTTTTT. This encodes CASSYSGTNTGELFF. V gene TRBV6-6 combines with J gene TRBJ2-2, with D possibly TRBD2 on 6 matching bases. Germline lookup yields CDR1 MNHNY and CDR2 SVGAGI (reference sequence). This CDR3 region has 15 residues. Between the trimmed V and J ends, which lost 3 bases and 0 bases, there was a span of 8 bases.

There are a few counts of this clone. This rearrangement joins TRBV29-1 to TRBJ2-7; TRBD1 matches 7 bases. Germline CDR1 and CDR2: SQVTM and ANQGSEA. With V trimmed by 4 bases and J by 5 bases, 5 bases remained unmatched. The CDR3 runs to 12 residues. CDR3 sequence (DNA): TGCAGCGTTGTAGAGACAGGGCACGAGCAGTACTTC. It yields the protein CSVVETGHEQYF.

This chain connects TRBV6-5 to TRBJ2-5; D unclear. The CDR3 loop spans 12 amino acids. Trimming cost V 6 bases and J 4 bases, with 9 bases left between them. Germline CDR1 MNHEY, CDR2 SVGAGI. CDR3 DNA sequence: TGTGCCAGCAGCCCTAACGGAGAGACCCAGTACTTC. Encoded protein: CASSPNGETQYF.

The genes are TRBV29-1 and TRBJ2-5, with 8 positions matching TRBD1. Per germline, CDR1 SQVTM and CDR2 ANQGSEA. This CDR3 has 14 amino acids. Germline trimming cut 6 bases from V and 7 bases from J; bases unmatched to any gene: 13. The CDR3 nucleotides are TGCAGCGTGGGACAGGCACATTTTCTTGGGACCCAGTACTTC. Its translation is CSVGQAHFLGTQYF.

The V gene is TRBV30, the J gene TRBJ1-1; the D is unclear. The CDR3 spans 14 residues. CDR1 GTSNPN and CDR2 SVGIG come from the germline V gene (reference sequence). V dropped 1 base and J dropped 2 bases, with 11 bases sitting between them. The CDR3 here is CAWSGALRNTEAFF. The CDR3 DNA is TGTGCCTGGAGTGGGGCCCTTCGAAACACTGAAGCTTTCTTT. Complete variable domain (other parts from reference TRBV30 and TRBJ1-1): SQTIHQWPATLVQPVGSPLSLECTVEGTSNPNLYWYRQAAGRGLQLLFYSVGIGQISSEVPQNLSASRPQDRQFILSSKKLLLSDSGFYLCAWSGALRNTEAFFGQGTRLTVV.

The chain carries TRBV2 and TRBJ2-1, with TRBD1 as a possible D gene (5 bases). This CDR3 region has 13 residues. Germline V CDR1 and CDR2: SNHLY, FYNNEI. Deletions cut 2 bases from V and 7 bases from J, with 9 bases between. CDR3 sequence: CASSEFPGNEQFF. DNA of the CDR3: TGTGCCAGCAGTGAATTCCCAGGGAATGAGCAGTTCTTC.

J is TRBJ1-1 and V is TRBV7-3; weak D call: TRBD1 (5 bases). CDR1 is SGHTA and CDR2 is FQGTGA in the germline V gene. Trimming left V 4 bases short and J 4 bases short, with 10 bases between. The CDR3 covers 13 residues. The CDR3 DNA is TGTGCCAGCAGCTCAGGGCCTCTCACTGAAGCTTTCTTT. As protein: CASSSGPLTEAFF. Based on the CDR3 plus reference TRBV7-3 and TRBJ1-1, the full variable domain is GAGVSQTPSNKVTEKGKYVELRCDPISGHTALYWYRQSLGQGPEFLIYFQGTGAADDSGLPNDRFFAVRPEGSVSTLKIQRTERGDSAVYLCASSSGPLTEAFFGQGTRLTVV.